Listed below are T cell receptor beta chains from one sample, sequenced in a study of blood T cell repertoires in COVID-19. The method was immunoSEQ multiplex PCR; TCRdb's version includes in-frame clones alone and lacks a portion of them. This table has fewer than 200,000 clones, approximately 88% appearing once. The specimen was PBMCs or T cells enriched from blood (not recorded which). All receptors derive from a woman aged 18-30 years who had recovered from COVID-19. CDR3s include the opening cysteine and the closing phenylalanine or tryptophan. Fields, in order: J gene, D gene, V gene, clone size, CDR3 DNA, CDR3 protein. A D gene is named only where the DNA matches it firmly. Where a row states a size, it is once, few, many or the class of an expanded clone; other rows omit it.

>TRBJ1-5|TRBD1|TRBV23-1|.
TGCGCCAGCAGTCCAAGGACAGGGGGCTCCCCCACCAATCAGCCCCAGCATTTT
CASSPRTGGSPTNQPQHF
>TRBJ2-2|.|TRBV5-1|.
TGCGCCAGCAGCATAGATGACACCGGGGAGCTGTTTTTT
CASSIDDTGELFF
>TRBJ2-1|.|TRBV28|.
TGTGCCAGCAGTCCCTATTGGCGGCTGGGCTCCTACAATGAGCAGTTCTTC
CASSPYWRLGSYNEQFF
>TRBJ1-4|TRBD1|TRBV3-1/TRBV3-2|.
TGTGCCAGCAGCCAAGCGGAGGGGGCATATGAAAAACTGTTTTTT
CASSQAEGAYEKLFF
>TRBJ1-3|.|TRBV18|.
TGTGCCATCTCCGGGACAAGTGGAAACACCATATATTTT
CAISGTSGNTIYF
>TRBJ2-1|.|TRBV7-2|.
TGTGCCAGCAGTCACAGCGGAAGCTCCTACAATGAGCAGTTCTTC
CASSHSGSSYNEQFF
>TRBJ1-5|TRBD1|TRBV19|.
TGTGCCAGTAGTATTTTTGGGACAGGGGCCGATTATAGCAATCAGCCCCAGCATTTT
CASSIFGTGADYSNQPQHF
>TRBJ1-4|.|TRBV5-1|few
TGCGCCAGCAGCTTGGCGCTGGAGGGAGTAAATGAAAAACTGTTTTTT
CASSLALEGVNEKLFF
>TRBJ1-6|.|TRBV6-5|.
TGTGCCAGCAGTTACCTTAACGAAAGGAGGGCACCCCTCCACTTT
CASSYLNERRAPLHF
>TRBJ2-7|TRBD2|TRBV5-8|.
TGTGCCAGCAGCCCCTCTAGCGGGGCCTACGAGCAGTACTTC
CASSPSSGAYEQYF
>TRBJ2-2|.|TRBV27|.
TGTGCCAGCAGTTCAACGAACACCGGGGAGCTGTTTTTT
CASSSTNTGELFF
>TRBJ1-3|.|TRBV30|.
TGTGCCTGGAGTGTAACGGGTTCCGGCACCATATATTTT
CAWSVTGSGTIYF
>TRBJ2-3|.|TRBV15|once
TGTGCCACCAGCAGACCGTCAGGGGGGAAGGGTTATACGCAGTATTTT
CATSRPSGGKGYTQYF
>TRBJ1-6|.|TRBV2|.
TGTGCCAGCAGTTCCCAGGGAATGGGGCTCCCCCTCCACTTT
CASSSQGMGLPLHF
>TRBJ1-4|TRBD1|TRBV28|.
TGTGCCAGCAGTCTCCGAACCGGGACAGGGGTTGAAAAACTGTTTTTT
CASSLRTGTGVEKLFF
>TRBJ1-4|.|TRBV5-1|few
TGCGCCAGCAGCCGGGACGGGGAGGGTGAAAAACTGTTTTTT
CASSRDGEGEKLFF
>TRBJ2-5|.|TRBV2|.
TGTGCCAGCAGTGTCACGGGAGTCAACCAAGAGACCCAGTACTTC
CASSVTGVNQETQYF
>TRBJ2-7|.|TRBV9|.
TGTGCCAGCAGCGTAGCCGACGGGAACTACGAGCAGTACTTC
CASSVADGNYEQYF
>TRBJ2-2|TRBD1|TRBV6-5|.
TGTGCCAGCAGTCGGGACAGCATCCTCCCCGGGGAGCTGTTTTTT
CASSRDSILPGELFF
>TRBJ2-1|TRBD2|TRBV4-2|.
TGTGCCAGCAGCCTCGGAGCGGGGGGTTACAATGAGCAGTTCTTC
CASSLGAGGYNEQFF
>TRBJ2-2|.|TRBV10-1|few
TGCGCCAGCAGTGAGTCGAGGACAGTCGGGAACGGGGAGCTGTTTTTT
CASSESRTVGNGELFF
>TRBJ1-1|.|TRBV12-3/TRBV12-4|few
TGTGCCAGCAGTGAGATGTATAACACTGAAGCTTTCTTT
CASSEMYNTEAFF
>TRBJ1-3|.|TRBV28|once
TGTGCCAGCAGTACAGGGTCCGGAAACACCATATATTTT
CASSTGSGNTIYF
>TRBJ1-1|.|TRBV10-3|.
TGTGCCATCAGTGTGAGCAGGGACACTGAAGCTTTCTTT
CAISVSRDTEAFF
>TRBJ1-1|.|TRBV9|.
TGTGCCAGCAGCGAAGGAGGGCTTCTCGGGGGCACTGAAGCTTTCTTT
CASSEGGLLGGTEAFF
>TRBJ2-5|TRBD1|TRBV10-1|.
TGCGCCAGCAGCCGAGACAGGGGCACGTCGGAGACCCAGTACTTC
CASSRDRGTSETQYF
>TRBJ1-5|.|TRBV5-1|.
TGCGCCAGCAGCTTAGCGGGGTATCGTAATCAGCCCCAGCATTTT
CASSLAGYRNQPQHF
>TRBJ1-6|.|TRBV28|.
TGTGCCAGCAGTTTACCGCGTATCTCACCCCTCCACTTT
CASSLPRISPLHF
>TRBJ2-1|TRBD2|TRBV28|.
TGTGCCAGCAGCTCCAGCGGGGCAGACTCCTACAATGAGCAGTTCTTC
CASSSSGADSYNEQFF
>TRBJ2-1|.|TRBV27|.
TGTGCCAGCAGTTTATTTCACGGAGAGGAGCAGTTCTTC
CASSLFHGEEQFF
>TRBJ2-1|TRBD2|TRBV2|.
TGTGCCAGCAGTGAAGGACTAGCATACAATGAGCAGTTCTTC
CASSEGLAYNEQFF
>TRBJ1-1|.|TRBV3-1/TRBV3-2|.
TGTGCCAGCAGCCAAGAAGGTGGCTATGAGGACACTGAAGCTTTCTTT
CASSQEGGYEDTEAFF
>TRBJ1-5|.|TRBV27|.
TGTGCCAGCAGGACCTCAGGGGCGAATAATCAGCCCCAGCATTTT
CASRTSGANNQPQHF
>TRBJ1-5|.|TRBV15|.
TGTGCCACCAGCCCAGGGCACCAGCCCCAGCATTTT
CATSPGHQPQHF
>TRBJ1-5|.|TRBV23-1|.
TGCGCCAGCAGTCAAGAGGATAGCAATCAGCCCCAGCATTTT
CASSQEDSNQPQHF
>TRBJ2-2|.|TRBV6-5|.
TGTGCCAGCAGGGGGGCTACAAAGAACACCGGGGAGCTGTTTTTT
CASRGATKNTGELFF
>TRBJ2-3|TRBD2|TRBV3-1/TRBV3-2|.
TGTGCCAGCAGCCACCGGGACTATGGACCCGCTACTAGCACAGATACGCAGTATTTT
CASSHRDYGPATSTDTQYF
>TRBJ1-6|.|TRBV6-2/TRBV6-3|.
TGTGCCAGCAGTAAGAGCTCCTATAATTCACCCCTCCACTTT
CASSKSSYNSPLHF
>TRBJ1-2|TRBD1|TRBV19|once
TGTGCCAGTAGTTCGCAGGGGGCTAGGTATGGCTACACCTTC
CASSSQGARYGYTF
>TRBJ1-2|.|TRBV29-1|.
TGCAGCGTTGCTGGCCAGGGATTCCCGGAATATGGCTACACCTTC
CSVAGQGFPEYGYTF
>TRBJ2-5|TRBD2|TRBV3-1/TRBV3-2|.
TGTGCCAGCAGCCAAGTGGGCGGGGGGATAGGAGAGACCCAGTACTTC
CASSQVGGGIGETQYF
>TRBJ2-7|.|TRBV11-2|.
TGTGCCAGCAGCTTAAGCGGTTCGGGATACGAGCAGTACTTC
CASSLSGSGYEQYF
>TRBJ2-6|.|TRBV5-6|.
TGTGCCAGCAGCTTGGGGGCAGGGGTTTATGGGGCCAACGTCCTGACTTTC
CASSLGAGVYGANVLTF
>TRBJ2-1|TRBD2|TRBV4-2|.
TGTGCCAGCAGGATAGCGGGAGCAGGTGAGCAGTTCTTC
CASRIAGAGEQFF
>TRBJ1-1|.|TRBV28|.
TGTGCCAGCAGTTCGTGGGAGCGATTCCACGGAACCTTCTTT
CASSSWERFHGTFF
>TRBJ1-1|TRBD1|TRBV18|.
TGTGCCAGCGCTGGACAGGGAATGAACACTGAAGCTTTCTTT
CASAGQGMNTEAFF
>TRBJ2-5|.|TRBV2|once
TGTGCCAGCGGGACACACCTTGAGCAAGAGACCCAGTACTTC
CASGTHLEQETQYF
>TRBJ2-2|TRBD1|TRBV28|.
TGTGCCAGCAGCAAAGGAAGGGGACAGGGGGATACCGGGGAGCTGTTTTTT
CASSKGRGQGDTGELFF
>TRBJ2-7|.|TRBV28|.
TGTGCCACCCAAGTGAGCTCCTACGAGCAGTACTTC
CATQVSSYEQYF
>TRBJ2-7|TRBD1|TRBV28|.
TGTGCCAGCTCCCTCGGGCAGGGGGCTTACGAGCAGTACTTC
CASSLGQGAYEQYF
>TRBJ2-1|.|TRBV29-1|.
TGCAGCTCGTCGGGTGGTAGCAATGAGCAGTTCTTC
CSSSGGSNEQFF
>TRBJ1-1|.|TRBV2|.
TGTGCCAGCGGTTACAGGGAAGGCACTGAAGCTTTCTTT
CASGYREGTEAFF
>TRBJ1-6|.|TRBV5-6|.
TGTGCCAGCAGCTTGGATCTAAGCTCCTATAATTCACCCCTCCACTTT
CASSLDLSSYNSPLHF
>TRBJ2-1|TRBD1|TRBV6-5|few
TGTGCCAGCAGTTCCCTGGGGACAGGGGACAATGAGCAGTTCTTC
CASSSLGTGDNEQFF
>TRBJ2-7|.|TRBV7-2|.
TGTGCCAGCAGTAGTCCTCGGGCGGGGTGGACCTACGAGCAGTACTTC
CASSSPRAGWTYEQYF
>TRBJ2-7|.|TRBV30|.
TGTGCCTGGAGTGTAAGCCCCCCTACTACGGTCTACGAGCAGTACTTC
CAWSVSPPTTVYEQYF
>TRBJ1-4|TRBD1|TRBV10-1|.
TGCGCCAGCAGTGAGTCGTCAGGGGGAACTAATGAAAAACTGTTTTTT
CASSESSGGTNEKLFF
>TRBJ2-7|TRBD1|TRBV19|.
TGTGCCAGTAGTAGAACCGGGACAGGGACTGGCGAGCAGTACTTC
CASSRTGTGTGEQYF
>TRBJ2-1|.|TRBV7-2|.
TGTGCCAGCAGCTTAGTGGGTAGCCGAAATGAGCAGTTCTTC
CASSLVGSRNEQFF
>TRBJ1-2|.|TRBV7-2|.
TGTGCCAGCAGCTTAGCCGCTGAAACTAGGACGGTCGGCTACACCTTC
CASSLAAETRTVGYTF